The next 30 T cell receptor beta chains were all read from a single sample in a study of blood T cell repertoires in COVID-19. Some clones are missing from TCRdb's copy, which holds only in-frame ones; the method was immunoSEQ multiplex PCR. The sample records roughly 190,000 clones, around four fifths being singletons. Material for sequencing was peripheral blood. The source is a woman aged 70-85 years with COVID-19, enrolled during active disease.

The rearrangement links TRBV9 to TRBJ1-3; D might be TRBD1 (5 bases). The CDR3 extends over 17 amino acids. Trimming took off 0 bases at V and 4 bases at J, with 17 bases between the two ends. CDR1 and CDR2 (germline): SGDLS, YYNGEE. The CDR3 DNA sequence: TGTGCCAGCAGCGTAGGTATTGGGGCTGACACCGGAAACACCATATATTTT. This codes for CASSVGIGADTGNTIYF.

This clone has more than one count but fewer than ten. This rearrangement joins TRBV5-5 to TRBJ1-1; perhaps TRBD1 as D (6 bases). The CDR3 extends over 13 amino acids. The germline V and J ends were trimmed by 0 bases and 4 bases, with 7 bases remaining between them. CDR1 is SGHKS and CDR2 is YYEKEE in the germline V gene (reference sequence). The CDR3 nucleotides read TGTGCCAGCAGCTTGGGAGGGGGCACTGAAGCTTTCTTT. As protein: CASSLGGGTEAFF.

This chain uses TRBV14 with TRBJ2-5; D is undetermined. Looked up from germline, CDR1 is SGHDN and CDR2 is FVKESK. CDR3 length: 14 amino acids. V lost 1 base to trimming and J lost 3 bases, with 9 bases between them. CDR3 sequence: CASSQGPYEETQYF. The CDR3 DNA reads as TGTGCCAGCAGCCAAGGGCCTTACGAAGAGACCCAGTACTTC. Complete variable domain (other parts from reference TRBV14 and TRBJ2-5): EAGVTQFPSHSVIEKGQTVTLRCDPISGHDNLYWYRRVMGKEIKFLLHFVKESKQDESGMPNNRFLAERTGGTYSTLKVQPAELEDSGVYFCASSQGPYEETQYFGPGTRLLVL.

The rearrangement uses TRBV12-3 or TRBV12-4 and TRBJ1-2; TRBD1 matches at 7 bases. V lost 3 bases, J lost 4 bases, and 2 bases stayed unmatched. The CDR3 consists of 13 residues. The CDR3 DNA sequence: TGTGCCAGCAGTTTGACAGGGCTCTATGGCTACACCTTC. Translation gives CASSLTGLYGYTF.

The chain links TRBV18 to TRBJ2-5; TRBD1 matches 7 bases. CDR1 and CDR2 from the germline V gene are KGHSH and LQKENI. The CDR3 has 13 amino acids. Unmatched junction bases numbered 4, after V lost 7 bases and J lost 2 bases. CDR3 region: CASYRGQQETQYF. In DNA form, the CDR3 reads TGTGCCAGCTATCGGGGACAGCAAGAGACCCAGTACTTC.

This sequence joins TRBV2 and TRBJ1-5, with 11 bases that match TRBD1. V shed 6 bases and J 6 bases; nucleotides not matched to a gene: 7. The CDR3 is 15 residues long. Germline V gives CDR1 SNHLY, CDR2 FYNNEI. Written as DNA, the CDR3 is TGTGCCAGCAGGGCAGGACAGGGGGCAGGTCAGCCCCAGCATTTT. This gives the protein CASRAGQGAGQPQHF.

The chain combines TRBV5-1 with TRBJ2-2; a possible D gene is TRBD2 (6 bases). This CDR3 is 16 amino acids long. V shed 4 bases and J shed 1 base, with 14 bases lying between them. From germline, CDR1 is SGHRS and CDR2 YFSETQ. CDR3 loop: CASSGAGLGNTGELFF. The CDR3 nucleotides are TGCGCCAGCAGCGGGGCGGGACTGGGGAACACCGGGGAGCTGTTTTTT.

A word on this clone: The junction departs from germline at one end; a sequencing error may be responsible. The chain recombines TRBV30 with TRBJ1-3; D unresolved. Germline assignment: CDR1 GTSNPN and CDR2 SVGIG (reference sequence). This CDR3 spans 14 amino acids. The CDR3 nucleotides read TGTGCCTGCGGAGCTTCGGCCTCTGGGAACACCATATATTTT. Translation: CACGASASGNTIYF.

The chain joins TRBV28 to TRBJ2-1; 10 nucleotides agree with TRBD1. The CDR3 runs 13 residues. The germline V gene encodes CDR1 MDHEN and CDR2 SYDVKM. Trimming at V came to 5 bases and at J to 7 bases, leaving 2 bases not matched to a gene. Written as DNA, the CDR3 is TGTGCCAGCAGTGTGGACAGGGGGAATGAGCAGTTCTTC. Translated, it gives CASSVDRGNEQFF. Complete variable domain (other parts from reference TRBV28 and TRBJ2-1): DVKVTQSSRYLVKRTGEKVFLECVQDMDHENMFWYRQDPGLGLRLIYFSYDVKMKEKGDIPEGYSVSREKKERFSLILESASTNQTSMYLCASSVDRGNEQFFGPGTRLTVL.

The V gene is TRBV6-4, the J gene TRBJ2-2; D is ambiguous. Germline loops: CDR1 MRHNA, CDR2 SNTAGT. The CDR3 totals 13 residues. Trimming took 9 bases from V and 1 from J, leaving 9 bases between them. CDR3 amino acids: CASFSWNTGELFF. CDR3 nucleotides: TGTGCCAGTTTTTCGTGGAACACCGGGGAGCTGTTTTTT.

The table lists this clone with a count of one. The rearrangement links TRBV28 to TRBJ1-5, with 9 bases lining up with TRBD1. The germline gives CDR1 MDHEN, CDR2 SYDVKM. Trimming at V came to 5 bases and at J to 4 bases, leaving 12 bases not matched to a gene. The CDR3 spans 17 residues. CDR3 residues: CASSPYGTGQTNQPQHF. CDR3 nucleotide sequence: TGTGCCAGCAGTCCCTATGGGACAGGGCAAACTAATCAGCCCCAGCATTTT.

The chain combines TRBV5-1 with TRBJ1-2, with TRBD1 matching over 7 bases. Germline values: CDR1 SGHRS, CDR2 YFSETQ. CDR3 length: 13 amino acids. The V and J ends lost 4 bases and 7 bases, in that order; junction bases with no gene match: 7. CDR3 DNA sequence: TGCGCCAGCAGCCGCGGGACAGACCTTGGCTACACCTTC. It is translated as CASSRGTDLGYTF.

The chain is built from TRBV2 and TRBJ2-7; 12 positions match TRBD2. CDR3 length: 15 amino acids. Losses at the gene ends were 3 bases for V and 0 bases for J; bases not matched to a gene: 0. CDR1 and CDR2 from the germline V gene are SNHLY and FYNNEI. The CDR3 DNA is TGTGCCAGCAGTGAGACTAGCGGGAGCTCCTACGAGCAGTACTTC. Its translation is CASSETSGSSYEQYF. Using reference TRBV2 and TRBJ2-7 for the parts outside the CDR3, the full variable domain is EPEVTQTPSHQVTQMGQEVILRCVPISNHLYFYWYRQILGQKVEFLVSFYNNEISEKSEIFDDQFSVERPDGSNFTLKIRSTKLEDSAMYFCASSETSGSSYEQYFGPGTRLTVT.

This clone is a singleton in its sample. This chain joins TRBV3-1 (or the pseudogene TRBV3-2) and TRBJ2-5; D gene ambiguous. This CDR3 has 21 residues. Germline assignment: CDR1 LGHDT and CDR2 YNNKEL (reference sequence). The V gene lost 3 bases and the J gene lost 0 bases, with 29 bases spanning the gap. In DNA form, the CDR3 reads TGTGCCAGCAGCCACCAGGCAGGTTACGCCGCAACAATACCGTACCAAGAGACCCAGTACTTC. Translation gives CASSHQAGYAATIPYQETQYF.

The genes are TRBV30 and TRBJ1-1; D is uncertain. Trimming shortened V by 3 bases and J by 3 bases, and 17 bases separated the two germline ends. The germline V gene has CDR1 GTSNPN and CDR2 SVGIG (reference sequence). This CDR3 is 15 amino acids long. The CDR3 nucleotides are TGTGCCTGGAGACCCAACCCCAGCGGGTACACTGAAGCTTTCTTT. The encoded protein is CAWRPNPSGYTEAFF.

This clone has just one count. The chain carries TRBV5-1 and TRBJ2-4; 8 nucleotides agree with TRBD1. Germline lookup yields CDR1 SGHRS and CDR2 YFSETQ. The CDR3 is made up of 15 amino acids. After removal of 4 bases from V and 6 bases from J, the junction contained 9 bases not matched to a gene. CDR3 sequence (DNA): TGCGCCAGCAGCGCTGTCAGGGGGCTCACAAACATTCAGTACTTC. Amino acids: CASSAVRGLTNIQYF.

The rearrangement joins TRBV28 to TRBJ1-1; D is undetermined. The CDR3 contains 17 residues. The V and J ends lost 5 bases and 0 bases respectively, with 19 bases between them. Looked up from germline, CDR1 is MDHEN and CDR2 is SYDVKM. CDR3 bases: TGTGCCAGCAGTCGACCCGGGAGTCGGTCCATGAACACTGAAGCTTTCTTT. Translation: CASSRPGSRSMNTEAFF.

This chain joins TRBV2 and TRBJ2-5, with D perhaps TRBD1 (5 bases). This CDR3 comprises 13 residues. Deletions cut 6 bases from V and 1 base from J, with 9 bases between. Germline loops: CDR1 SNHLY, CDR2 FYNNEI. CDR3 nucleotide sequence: TGTGCCAGCAGGGCAGGGATCCAAGAGACCCAGTACTTC. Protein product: CASRAGIQETQYF.

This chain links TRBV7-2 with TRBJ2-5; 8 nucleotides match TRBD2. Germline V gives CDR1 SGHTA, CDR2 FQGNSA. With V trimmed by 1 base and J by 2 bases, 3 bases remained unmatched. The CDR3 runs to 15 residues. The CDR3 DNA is TGTGCCAGCAGCTTAGATGGCGGGGGGCAAGAGACCCAGTACTTC. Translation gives CASSLDGGGQETQYF.

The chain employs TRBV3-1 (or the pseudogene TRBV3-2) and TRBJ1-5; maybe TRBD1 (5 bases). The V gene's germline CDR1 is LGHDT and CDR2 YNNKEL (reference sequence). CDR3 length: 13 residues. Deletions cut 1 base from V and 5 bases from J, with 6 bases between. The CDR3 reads CASSQVGDQPQHF. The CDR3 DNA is TGTGCCAGCAGCCAAGTAGGGGATCAGCCCCAGCATTTT.

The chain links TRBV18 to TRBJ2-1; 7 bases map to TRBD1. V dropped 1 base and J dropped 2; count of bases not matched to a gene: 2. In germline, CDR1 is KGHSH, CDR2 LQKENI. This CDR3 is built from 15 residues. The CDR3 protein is CASSPRTGPYNEQFF. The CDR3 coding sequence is TGTGCCAGCTCACCACGGACAGGACCCTACAATGAGCAGTTCTTC.

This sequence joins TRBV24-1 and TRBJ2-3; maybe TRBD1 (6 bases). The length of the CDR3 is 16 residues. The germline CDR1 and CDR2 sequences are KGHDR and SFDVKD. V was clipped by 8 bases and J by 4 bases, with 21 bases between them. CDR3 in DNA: TGTGCCACCATTAGTGACAGGCAGCTTTCCCCAGATACGCAGTATTTT. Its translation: CATISDRQLSPDTQYF.

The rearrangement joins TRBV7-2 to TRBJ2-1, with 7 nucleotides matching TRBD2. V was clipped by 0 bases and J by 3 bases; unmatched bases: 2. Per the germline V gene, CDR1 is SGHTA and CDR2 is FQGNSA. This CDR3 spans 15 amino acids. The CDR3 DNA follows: TGTGCCAGCAGCTTAGCACCTAGCGGCTACAATGAGCAGTTCTTC. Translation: CASSLAPSGYNEQFF.

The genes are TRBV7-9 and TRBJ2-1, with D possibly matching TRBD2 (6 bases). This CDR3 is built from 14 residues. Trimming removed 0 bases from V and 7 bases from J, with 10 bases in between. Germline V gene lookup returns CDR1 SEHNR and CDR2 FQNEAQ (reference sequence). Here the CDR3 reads CASSLAGGWNEQFF. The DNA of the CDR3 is TGTGCCAGCAGCTTAGCGGGAGGCTGGAATGAGCAGTTCTTC.

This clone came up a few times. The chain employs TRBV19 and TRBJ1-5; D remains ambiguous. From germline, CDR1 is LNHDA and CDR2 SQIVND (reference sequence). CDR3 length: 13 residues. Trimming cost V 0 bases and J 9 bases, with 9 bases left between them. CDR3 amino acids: CASSIETGLPQHF. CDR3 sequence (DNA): TGTGCCAGTAGTATAGAAACGGGTTTGCCCCAGCATTTT.

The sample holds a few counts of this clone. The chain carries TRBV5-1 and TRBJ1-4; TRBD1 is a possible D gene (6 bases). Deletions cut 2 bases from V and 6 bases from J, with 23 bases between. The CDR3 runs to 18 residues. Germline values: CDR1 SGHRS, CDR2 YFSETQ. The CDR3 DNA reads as TGCGCCAGCAGCTTCCAAAGGGGAAGCGGGACAAGTCATGAAAAACTGTTTTTT. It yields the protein CASSFQRGSGTSHEKLFF.

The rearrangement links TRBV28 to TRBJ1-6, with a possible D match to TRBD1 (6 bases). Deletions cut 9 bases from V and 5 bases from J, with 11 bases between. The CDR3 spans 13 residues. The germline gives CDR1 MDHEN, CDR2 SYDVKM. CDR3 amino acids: CASKTGNNSPLHF. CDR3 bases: TGTGCCAGTAAAACAGGGAATAATTCACCCCTCCACTTT.

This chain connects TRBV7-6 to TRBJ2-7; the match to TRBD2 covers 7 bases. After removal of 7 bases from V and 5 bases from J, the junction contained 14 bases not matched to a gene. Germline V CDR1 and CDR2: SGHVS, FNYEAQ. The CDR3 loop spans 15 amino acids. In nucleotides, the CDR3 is TGTGCCAGCACTGCGGGACCTACCGGGAGGAACGAGCAGTACTTC. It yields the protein CASTAGPTGRNEQYF.

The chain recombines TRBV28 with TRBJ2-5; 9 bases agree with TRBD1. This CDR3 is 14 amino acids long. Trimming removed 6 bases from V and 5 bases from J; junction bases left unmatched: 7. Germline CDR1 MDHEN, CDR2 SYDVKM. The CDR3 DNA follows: TGTGCCAGCAGGGGGACAGGGAGTATCGAGACCCAGTACTTC. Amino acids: CASRGTGSIETQYF.

The chain's CDR3 is CASSLTGPPNTGELFF. For the CDR3, the DNA is TGCGCCAGCAGCCTGACAGGGCCCCCTAACACCGGGGAGCTGTTTTTT. This rearrangement joins TRBV5-1 to TRBJ2-2, with 7 nucleotides matching TRBD1. This CDR3 spans 16 amino acids. V shed 4 bases, J shed 2 bases, and the junction held 8 bases outside the gene matches. The V gene's germline CDR1 is SGHRS and CDR2 YFSETQ. The variable domain in full, with the rest retrieved from reference TRBV5-1 and TRBJ2-2, is KAGVTQTPRYLIKTRGQQVTLSCSPISGHRSVSWYQQTPGQGLQFLFEYFSETQRNKGNFPGRFSGRQFSNSRSEMNVSTLELGDSALYLCASSLTGPPNTGELFFGEGSRLTVL.